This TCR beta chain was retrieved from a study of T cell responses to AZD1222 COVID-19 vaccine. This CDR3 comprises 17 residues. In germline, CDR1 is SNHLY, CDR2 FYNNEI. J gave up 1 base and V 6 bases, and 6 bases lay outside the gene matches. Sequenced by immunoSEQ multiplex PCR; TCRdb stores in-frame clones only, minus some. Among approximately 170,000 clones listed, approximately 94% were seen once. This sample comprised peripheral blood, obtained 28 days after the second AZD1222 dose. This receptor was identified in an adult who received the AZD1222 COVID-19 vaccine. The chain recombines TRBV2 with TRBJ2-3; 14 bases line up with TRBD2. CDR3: CASRPGLAGVGTDTQYF. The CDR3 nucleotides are TGTGCCAGCAGACCGGGACTAGCGGGAGTGGGCACAGATACGCAGTATTTT. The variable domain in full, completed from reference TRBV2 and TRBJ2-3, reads EPEVTQTPSHQVTQMGQEVILRCVPISNHLYFYWYRQILGQKVEFLVSFYNNEISEKSEIFDDQFSVERPDGSNFTLKIRSTKLEDSAMYFCASRPGLAGVGTDTQYFGPGTRLTVL.